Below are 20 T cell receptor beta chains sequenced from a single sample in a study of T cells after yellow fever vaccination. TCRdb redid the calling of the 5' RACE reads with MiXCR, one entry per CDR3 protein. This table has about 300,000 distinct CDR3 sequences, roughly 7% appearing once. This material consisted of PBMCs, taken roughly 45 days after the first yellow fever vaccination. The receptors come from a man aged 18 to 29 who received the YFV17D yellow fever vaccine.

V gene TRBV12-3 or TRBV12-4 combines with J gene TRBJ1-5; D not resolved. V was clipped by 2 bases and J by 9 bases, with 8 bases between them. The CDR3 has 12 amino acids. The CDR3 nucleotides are TGTGCCAGCAGTTTACCATATTTGCCCCAGCATTTT. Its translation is CASSLPYLPQHF.

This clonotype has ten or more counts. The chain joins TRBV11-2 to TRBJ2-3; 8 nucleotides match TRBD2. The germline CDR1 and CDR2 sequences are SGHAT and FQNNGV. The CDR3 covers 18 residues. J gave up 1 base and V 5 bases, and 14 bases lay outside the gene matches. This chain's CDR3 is CASSMRTSWTAGTDTQYF. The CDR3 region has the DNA TGTGCCAGCAGCATGCGGACTAGCTGGACGGCGGGCACAGATACGCAGTATTTT.

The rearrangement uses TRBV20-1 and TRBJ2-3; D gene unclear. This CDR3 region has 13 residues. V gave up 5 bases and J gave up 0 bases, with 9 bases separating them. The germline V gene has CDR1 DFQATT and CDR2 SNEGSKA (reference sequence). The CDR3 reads CSAVMGSTDTQYF. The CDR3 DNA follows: TGCAGTGCTGTTATGGGTAGCACAGATACGCAGTATTTT.

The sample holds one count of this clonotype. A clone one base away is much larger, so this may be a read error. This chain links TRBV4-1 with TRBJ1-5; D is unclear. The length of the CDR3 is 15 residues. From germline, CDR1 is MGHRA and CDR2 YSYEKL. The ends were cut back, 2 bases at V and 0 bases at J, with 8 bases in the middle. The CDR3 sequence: CASSQRQFSNQPQHF. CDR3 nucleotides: TGCGCCAGCAGCCAAAGGCAGTTTAGCAATCAGCCCCAGCATTTT.

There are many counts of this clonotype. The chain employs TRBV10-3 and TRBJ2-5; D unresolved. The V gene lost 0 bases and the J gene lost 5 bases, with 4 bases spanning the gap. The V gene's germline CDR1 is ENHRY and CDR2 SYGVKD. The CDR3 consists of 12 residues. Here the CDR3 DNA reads TGTGCCATCAGTGAGTCTACGGAGACCCAGTACTTC. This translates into CAISESTETQYF.

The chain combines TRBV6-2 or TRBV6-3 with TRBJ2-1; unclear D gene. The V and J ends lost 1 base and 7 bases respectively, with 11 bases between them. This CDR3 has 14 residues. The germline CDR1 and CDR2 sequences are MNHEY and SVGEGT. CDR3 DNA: TGTGCCAGCAGTTACTGGATCCTCCCTAATGAGCAGTTCTTC. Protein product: CASSYWILPNEQFF.

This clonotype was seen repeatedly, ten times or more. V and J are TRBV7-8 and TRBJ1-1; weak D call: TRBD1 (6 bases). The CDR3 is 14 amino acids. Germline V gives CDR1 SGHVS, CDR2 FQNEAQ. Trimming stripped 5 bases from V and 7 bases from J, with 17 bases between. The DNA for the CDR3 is TGTGCCAGCAGCCTTCAATTGCGAGGGGGTGAAGCTTTCTTT. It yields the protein CASSLQLRGGEAFF.

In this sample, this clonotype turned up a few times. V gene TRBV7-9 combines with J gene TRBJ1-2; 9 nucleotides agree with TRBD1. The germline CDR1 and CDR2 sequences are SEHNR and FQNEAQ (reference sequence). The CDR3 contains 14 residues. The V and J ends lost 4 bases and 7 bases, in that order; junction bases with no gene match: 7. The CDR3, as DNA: TGTGCCAGCAGCTCGCCGGGACAGGGACGTGGCTACACCTTC. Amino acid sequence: CASSSPGQGRGYTF.

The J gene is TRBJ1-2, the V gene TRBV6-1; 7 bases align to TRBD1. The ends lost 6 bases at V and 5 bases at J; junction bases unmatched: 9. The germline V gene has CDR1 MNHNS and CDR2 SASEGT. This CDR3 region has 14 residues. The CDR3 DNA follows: TGTGCCAGCAGAGATACCGGGACAGCGTATGGCTACACCTTC. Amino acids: CASRDTGTAYGYTF.

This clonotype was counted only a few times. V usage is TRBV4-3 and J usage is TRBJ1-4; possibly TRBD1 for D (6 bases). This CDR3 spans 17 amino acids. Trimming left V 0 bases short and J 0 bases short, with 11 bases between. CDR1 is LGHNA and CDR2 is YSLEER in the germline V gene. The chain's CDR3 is CASSQDVRGATNEKLFF. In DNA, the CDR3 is TGCGCCAGCAGCCAAGACGTAAGGGGGGCAACTAATGAAAAACTGTTTTTT.

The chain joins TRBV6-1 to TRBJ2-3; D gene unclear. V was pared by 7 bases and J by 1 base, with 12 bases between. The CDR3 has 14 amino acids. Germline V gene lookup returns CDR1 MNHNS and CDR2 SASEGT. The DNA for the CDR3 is TGTGCCAGCACCTCCACCTTCGGCACAGATACGCAGTATTTT. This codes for CASTSTFGTDTQYF.

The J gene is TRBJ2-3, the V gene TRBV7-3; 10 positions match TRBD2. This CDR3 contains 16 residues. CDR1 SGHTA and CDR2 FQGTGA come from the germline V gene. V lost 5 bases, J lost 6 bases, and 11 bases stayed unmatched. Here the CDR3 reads CASSEGYSGGPDTQYF. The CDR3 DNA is TGTGCCAGCAGCGAGGGTTATAGCGGGGGGCCGGATACGCAGTATTTT.

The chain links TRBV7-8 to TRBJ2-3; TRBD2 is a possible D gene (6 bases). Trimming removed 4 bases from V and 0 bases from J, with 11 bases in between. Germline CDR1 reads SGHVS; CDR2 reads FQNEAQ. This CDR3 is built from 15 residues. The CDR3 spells CASSSVGGSTDTQYF. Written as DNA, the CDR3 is TGTGCCAGCAGCTCCGTCGGGGGAAGCACAGATACGCAGTATTTT.

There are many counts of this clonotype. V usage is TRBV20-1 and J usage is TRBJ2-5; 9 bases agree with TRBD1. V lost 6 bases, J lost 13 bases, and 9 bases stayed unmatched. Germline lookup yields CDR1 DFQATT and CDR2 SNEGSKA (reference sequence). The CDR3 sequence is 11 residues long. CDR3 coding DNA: TGCAGTGCGTACCTACAGGGGGCGGTGTACTTC. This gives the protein CSAYLQGAVYF.

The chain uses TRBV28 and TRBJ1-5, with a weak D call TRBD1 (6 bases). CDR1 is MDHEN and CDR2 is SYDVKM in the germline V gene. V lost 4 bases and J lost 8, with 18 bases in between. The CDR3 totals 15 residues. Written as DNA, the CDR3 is TGTGCCAGCAGTTGGGGGTCTAGGGGGATCGAGCCCCAGCATTTT. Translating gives CASSWGSRGIEPQHF.

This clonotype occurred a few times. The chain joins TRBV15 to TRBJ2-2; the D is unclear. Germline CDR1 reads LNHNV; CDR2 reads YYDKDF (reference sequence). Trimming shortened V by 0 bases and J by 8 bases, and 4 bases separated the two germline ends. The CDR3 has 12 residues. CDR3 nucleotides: TGTGCCACCAGCAGAGAGGGTGGGGAGCTGTTTTTT. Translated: CATSREGGELFF.

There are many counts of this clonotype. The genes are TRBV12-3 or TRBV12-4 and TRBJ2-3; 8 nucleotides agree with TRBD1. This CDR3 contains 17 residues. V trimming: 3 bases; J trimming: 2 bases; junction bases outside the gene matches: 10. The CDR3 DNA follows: TGTGCCAGCAGTTTTAAGACAGGGGATTTTCTCACAGATACGCAGTATTTT. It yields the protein CASSFKTGDFLTDTQYF.

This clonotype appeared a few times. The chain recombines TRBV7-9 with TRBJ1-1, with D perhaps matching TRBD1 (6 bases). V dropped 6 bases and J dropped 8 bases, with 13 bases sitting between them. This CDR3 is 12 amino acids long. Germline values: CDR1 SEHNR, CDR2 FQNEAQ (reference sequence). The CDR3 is CASSWGAAEAFF. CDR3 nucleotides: TGTGCCAGCAGTTGGGGGGCCGCCGAAGCTTTCTTT.

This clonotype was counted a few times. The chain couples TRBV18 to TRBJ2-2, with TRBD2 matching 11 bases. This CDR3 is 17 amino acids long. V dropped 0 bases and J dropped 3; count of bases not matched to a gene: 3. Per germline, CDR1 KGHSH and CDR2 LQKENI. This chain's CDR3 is CASSPPKLAGDTGELFF. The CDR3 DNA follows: TGTGCCAGCTCACCACCTAAACTAGCGGGGGACACCGGGGAGCTGTTTTTT.

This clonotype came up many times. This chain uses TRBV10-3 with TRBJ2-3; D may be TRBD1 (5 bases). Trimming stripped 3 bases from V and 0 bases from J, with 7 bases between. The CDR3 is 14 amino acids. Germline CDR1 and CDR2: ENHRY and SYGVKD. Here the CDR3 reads CAISDRASTDTQYF. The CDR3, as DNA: TGTGCCATCAGTGACAGGGCAAGCACAGATACGCAGTATTTT.